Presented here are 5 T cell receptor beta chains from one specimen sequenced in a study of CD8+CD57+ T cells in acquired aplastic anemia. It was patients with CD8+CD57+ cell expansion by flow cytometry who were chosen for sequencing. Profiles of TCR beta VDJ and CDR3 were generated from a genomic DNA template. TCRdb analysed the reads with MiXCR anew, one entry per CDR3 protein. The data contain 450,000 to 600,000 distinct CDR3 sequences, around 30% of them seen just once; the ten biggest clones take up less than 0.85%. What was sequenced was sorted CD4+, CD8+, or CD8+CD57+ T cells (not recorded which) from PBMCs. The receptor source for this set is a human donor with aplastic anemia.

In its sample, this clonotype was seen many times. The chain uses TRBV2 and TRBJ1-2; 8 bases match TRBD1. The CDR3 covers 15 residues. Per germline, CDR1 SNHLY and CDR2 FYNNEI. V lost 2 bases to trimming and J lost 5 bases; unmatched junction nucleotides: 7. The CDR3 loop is CASSEISRTGYGYTF. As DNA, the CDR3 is TGTGCCAGCAGTGAAATAAGCCGGACAGGGTATGGCTACACCTTC.

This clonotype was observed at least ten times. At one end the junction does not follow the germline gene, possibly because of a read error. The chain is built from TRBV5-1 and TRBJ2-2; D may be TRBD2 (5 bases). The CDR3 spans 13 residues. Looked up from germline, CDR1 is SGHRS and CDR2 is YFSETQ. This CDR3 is CASSLGGTGELFF. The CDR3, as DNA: TGTGCCAGTAGTCTCGGAGGCACTGGGGAGCTGTTTTTT.

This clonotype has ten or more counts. For the CDR3, the DNA is TGTGCCAGCAGTTCGACGGGCGGTGGATCACCCCTCCACTTT. This codes for CASSSTGGGSPLHF. The chain employs TRBV12-3 or TRBV12-4 and TRBJ1-6, with D unresolved. Between the trimmed V and J ends, which lost 4 bases and 10 bases, there was a span of 14 bases. This CDR3 has 14 residues.

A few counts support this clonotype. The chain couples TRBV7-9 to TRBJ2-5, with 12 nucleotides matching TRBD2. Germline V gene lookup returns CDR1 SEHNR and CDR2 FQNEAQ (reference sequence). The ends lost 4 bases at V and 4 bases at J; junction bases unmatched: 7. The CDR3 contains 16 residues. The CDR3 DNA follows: TGTGCCAGCAGCTCCTGGACTAGCGGGAACGCAGAGACCCAGTACTTC. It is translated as CASSSWTSGNAETQYF.

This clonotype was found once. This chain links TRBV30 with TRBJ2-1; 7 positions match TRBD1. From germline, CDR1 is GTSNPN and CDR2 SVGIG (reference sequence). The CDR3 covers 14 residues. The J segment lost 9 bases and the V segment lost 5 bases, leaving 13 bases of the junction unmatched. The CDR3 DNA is TGTGCCTGGGCAGGGACAGTTCAGGGCAGTGAGCAGTTCTTC. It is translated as CAWAGTVQGSEQFF.